Below, 18 T cell receptor beta chains from the same sample are listed, as sequenced in a study of cytomegalovirus exposure and HLA in healthy donors. Profiling relied on immunoSEQ multiplex PCR, and the TCRdb table lists in-frame clones only, not all of them. The table includes 140,000 to 150,000 clones, about 94% detected once. The sample consisted of PBMCs. The origin of the receptors is a man between 18 and 35 years old in good health and CMV-seropositive.

This chain connects TRBV2 to TRBJ2-7; D gene unclear. Germline V CDR1 and CDR2: SNHLY, FYNNEI. The V end was cut by 6 bases, the J end by 7 bases, with 13 bases between. CDR3 size: 12 residues. CDR3 nucleotides: TGTGCCAGCAGCGCAGACTTCTTTGAGCAGTACTTC. Its protein product is CASSADFFEQYF.

This clone was seen once. The V gene is TRBV19, the J gene TRBJ1-2; no firm D call. The V gene's germline CDR1 is LNHDA and CDR2 SQIVND (reference sequence). This CDR3 region has 14 residues. Trimming pared 3 bases from V and 5 bases from J, leaving 13 bases between. The DNA for the CDR3 is TGTGCCAGTAGTATCACGCAGACTCCATATGGCTACACCTTC. Translated: CASSITQTPYGYTF.

This chain joins TRBV5-1 and TRBJ2-7, with D unclear. The V gene lost 0 bases and the J gene lost 4 bases, with 11 bases spanning the gap. CDR1 and CDR2 from the germline V gene are SGHRS and YFSETQ. The CDR3 is made up of 14 amino acids. As DNA, the CDR3 is TGCGCCAGCAGCTTGGATTATGTATCTTACGAGCAGTACTTC. This codes for CASSLDYVSYEQYF.

V and J are TRBV5-1 and TRBJ1-2; unclear D gene. Germline-derived CDR1 and CDR2 are SGHRS and YFSETQ. Between the trimmed V and J ends, which lost 0 bases and 4 bases, there was a span of 13 bases. There are 15 residues in the CDR3. The CDR3 is CASSLAFGPFYGYTF. For the CDR3, the DNA is TGCGCCAGCAGCTTGGCCTTTGGCCCATTCTATGGCTACACCTTC.

The rearrangement links TRBV4-1 to TRBJ1-1; D possibly corresponds to TRBD1 (6 bases). Germline V CDR1 and CDR2: MGHRA, YSYEKL. This CDR3 spans 12 amino acids. V lost 5 bases and J lost 7, with 11 bases in between. The CDR3 spells CASSEQGFEAFF. CDR3 coding DNA: TGCGCCAGCAGCGAACAGGGCTTTGAAGCTTTCTTT.

The chain carries TRBV5-1 and TRBJ2-5; 9 bases are a match to TRBD2. The germline V gene has CDR1 SGHRS and CDR2 YFSETQ. Trimming removed 0 bases from V and 5 bases from J; junction bases left unmatched: 8. The CDR3 spans 16 residues. The CDR3, as DNA: TGCGCCAGCAGCTTGGCGAATAGCGGGGGTCTGGAGACCCAGTACTTC. Amino acids: CASSLANSGGLETQYF.

The genes are TRBV27 and TRBJ2-4; D perhaps matches TRBD2 (5 bases). Germline V CDR1 and CDR2: MNHEY, SMNVEV (reference sequence). The CDR3 runs to 13 residues. The V and J ends lost 5 bases and 6 bases respectively, with 11 bases between them. CDR3 residues: CASSDSDLNIQYF. The CDR3 DNA reads TGTGCCAGCAGTGACTCGGACTTAAACATTCAGTACTTC.

The rearrangement links TRBV5-1 to TRBJ1-2, with 8 nucleotides matching TRBD1. This CDR3 spans 16 amino acids. Germline loops: CDR1 SGHRS, CDR2 YFSETQ. Trimming took 0 bases from V and 0 from J; bases not matched to a gene: 4. The CDR3 sequence: CASSLDGQGPNYGYTF. The CDR3, as DNA: TGCGCCAGCAGCTTGGACGGACAGGGCCCTAACTATGGCTACACCTTC.

V usage is TRBV7-3 and J usage is TRBJ1-2; 7 bases line up with TRBD1. The germline V gene encodes CDR1 SGHTA and CDR2 FQGTGA. The CDR3 sequence is 18 residues long. Trimming cost V 5 bases and J 0 bases; bases outside gene matches: 15. The CDR3 region is CASSLGGSEGATNYGYTF. The CDR3, as DNA: TGTGCCAGCAGCCTAGGGGGTTCGGAGGGGGCGACTAACTATGGCTACACCTTC.

The CDR3 DNA sequence: TGTGCCAGCAAACAGGGTAACACTGAAGCTTTCTTT. This sequence encodes CASKQGNTEAFF. The rearrangement links TRBV7-9 to TRBJ1-1; TRBD1 might be the D (6 bases). The V end was cut by 7 bases, the J end by 2 bases, with 8 bases between. The CDR3 runs to 12 residues. The V gene's germline CDR1 is SEHNR and CDR2 FQNEAQ (reference sequence).

The chain recombines TRBV5-6 with TRBJ2-5, with 10 bases that match TRBD1. Trimming removed 0 bases from V and 2 bases from J; junction bases left unmatched: 1. The CDR3 has 15 residues. Per the germline V gene, CDR1 is SGHDT and CDR2 is YYEEEE. The CDR3 nucleotides are TGTGCCAGCAGCTTGGGGGACAGGGGACAAGAGACCCAGTACTTC. This sequence encodes CASSLGDRGQETQYF.

The chain joins TRBV13 to TRBJ1-1; D perhaps matches TRBD1 (5 bases). This CDR3 region has 11 residues. Trimming removed 5 bases at V and 10 bases at J, with 11 bases between. CDR1 PRHDT and CDR2 FYEKMQ come from the germline V gene (reference sequence). The CDR3 here is CASSPSRGAFF. For the CDR3, the DNA is TGTGCCAGCAGCCCCTCTAGGGGAGCTTTCTTT.

This sequence joins TRBV28 and TRBJ2-7; 7 positions match TRBD1. CDR1 MDHEN and CDR2 SYDVKM come from the germline V gene. V was clipped by 6 bases and J by 2 bases; unmatched bases: 16. The CDR3 consists of 17 residues. This CDR3 is CASRLISPLQGPYEQYF. In nucleotides, the CDR3 is TGTGCCAGCAGGCTTATATCCCCCTTACAGGGGCCCTACGAGCAGTACTTC.

For the CDR3, the DNA is TGTGCCAGCAGCTTGGTGTCCCCGGGAGGCACTGAAGCTTTCTTT. Its translation is CASSLVSPGGTEAFF. The V call is TRBV5-8, the J call TRBJ1-1; D not resolved. Trimming shortened V by 0 bases and J by 4 bases, and 13 bases separated the two germline ends. This CDR3 is built from 15 residues. Germline-derived CDR1 and CDR2 are SGHTS and YDEGEE. Full variable domain (outside the CDR3, taken from reference TRBV5-8 and TRBJ1-1): EAGVTQSPTHLIKTRGQQATLRCSPISGHTSVYWYQQALGLGLQFLLWYDEGEERNRGNFPPRFSGRQFPNYSSELNVNALELEDSALYLCASSLVSPGGTEAFFGQGTRLTVV.

V usage is TRBV15 and J usage is TRBJ2-3; TRBD2 agrees at 10 bases. The CDR3 runs 20 residues. V lost 0 bases to trimming and J lost 1 base; unmatched junction nucleotides: 13. Germline CDR1 LNHNV, CDR2 YYDKDF (reference sequence). The CDR3 reads CATSRDWIASGRGGTDTQYF. The CDR3 bases are TGTGCCACCAGCAGAGATTGGATCGCTAGCGGGAGAGGCGGCACAGATACGCAGTATTTT. Based on the CDR3 plus reference TRBV15 and TRBJ2-3, the full variable domain is DAMVIQNPRYQVTQFGKPVTLSCSQTLNHNVMYWYQQKSSQAPKLLFHYYDKDFNNEADTPDNFQSRRPNTSFCFLDIRSPGLGDTAMYLCATSRDWIASGRGGTDTQYFGPGTRLTVL.

V gene TRBV28 combines with J gene TRBJ1-2; 7 positions match TRBD1. With 4 bases clipped from V and 2 bases from J, the junction kept 7 bases outside the gene matches. The CDR3 totals 15 residues. Germline loops: CDR1 MDHEN, CDR2 SYDVKM. CDR3 loop: CASSSRRDSNYGYTF. CDR3 DNA: TGTGCCAGCAGTTCCCGCCGGGACAGCAACTATGGCTACACCTTC.

This clone was recorded a few times. J is TRBJ1-2 and V is TRBV5-1; D gene uncertain. V was pared by 0 bases and J by 2 bases, with 11 bases between. Germline loops: CDR1 SGHRS, CDR2 YFSETQ. The CDR3 length is 15 residues. CDR3 residues: CASSLDAPSNYGYTF. DNA for the CDR3: TGCGCCAGCAGCTTGGACGCGCCCTCGAACTATGGCTACACCTTC.

The chain has TRBV28 and TRBJ2-7; 8 nucleotides line up with TRBD2. Germline CDR1 is MDHEN and CDR2 is SYDVKM. Germline trimming cut 5 bases from V and 3 bases from J; bases unmatched to any gene: 0. The CDR3 loop spans 12 amino acids. The CDR3 DNA sequence: TGTGCCAGCAGTCGGGGGGGCTACGAGCAGTACTTC. Residues: CASSRGGYEQYF.